One TCR beta chain is described in this entry. The entry originates in a study of OX40 agonist ivuxolimab in advanced cancers. On the study more broadly: The patients' treatment was ivuxolimab, an agonistic anti-OX40 (CD134) antibody. A mean age of roughly 66 years, range roughly 23 to 79, was recorded, and about 83% were male.

Measured with immunoSEQ multiplex PCR; TCRdb has only the in-frame clones, and not every one. This sample carries about 150,000 clones, around 94% of them seen once, and the ten largest clones take about 0.33%. This TCR derives from an adult with an advanced solid tumor such as melanoma, head and neck, liver or kidney cancer. Sequences were derived from CD4+ or CD8+ T cells sorted from blood, sampled in a trial of the OX40 agonist ivuxolimab.

The CDR3: CASSLEVPGEQYF. The CDR3 nucleotides are TGTGCCAGCAGCTTAGAGGTGCCCGGCGAGCAGTACTTC. This rearrangement joins TRBV7-8 to TRBJ2-7; D unresolved. This CDR3 is 13 amino acids long. The V gene lost 1 base and the J gene lost 6 bases, with 10 bases spanning the gap. The germline gives CDR1 SGHVS, CDR2 FQNEAQ.